Described below is a single TCR beta chain sequence and its context. No antigen is known for it. These data originate in a study of cytomegalovirus exposure and HLA in healthy donors. Study-level background: Samples from HLA-typed donors yielded 65 million to 90 million unique TCRs in an early data release. Genetic ancestry analysis placed about 80% of the 300 to 500 donors that were genotyped in the Caucasian-associated cluster.

The study's findings and limits: Within an earlier analysis, most TCR beta V segments proved productive either about 87% or about 30% of the time.

The PCR was carried out with 60 Vbeta primers and 13 Jbeta primers. Produced via immunoSEQ multiplex PCR; TCRdb's table is partial and in-frame only. The sample holds approximately 100,000 clones, about 81% seen once. In germline, CDR1 is MRHNA, CDR2 SNTAGT. V lost 6 bases, J lost 7 bases, and 18 bases lay in between. The CDR3 covers 14 residues. V is TRBV6-4 and J is TRBJ1-1; TRBD1 is a possible D gene (5 bases). The sequenced material came from PBMCs. The clonotype originates from a man aged 35 to 55 in good health and CMV-seronegative. CDR3 loop: CASSRDFGVNEAFF. CDR3 bases: TGTGCCAGCAGCCGGGACTTCGGGGTAAATGAAGCTTTCTTT.